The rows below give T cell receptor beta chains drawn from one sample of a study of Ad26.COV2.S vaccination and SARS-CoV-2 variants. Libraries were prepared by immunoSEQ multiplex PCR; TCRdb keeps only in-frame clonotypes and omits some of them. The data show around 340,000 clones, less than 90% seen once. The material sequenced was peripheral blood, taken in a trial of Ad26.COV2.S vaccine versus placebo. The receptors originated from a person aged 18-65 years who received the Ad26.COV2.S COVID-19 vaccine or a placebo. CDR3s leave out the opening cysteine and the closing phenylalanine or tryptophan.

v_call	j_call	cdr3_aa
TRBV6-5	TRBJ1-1	ASGEGFLNTEAF
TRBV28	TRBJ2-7	ASRVAGGPHEQY
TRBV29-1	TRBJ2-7	SVVRARMGEQY
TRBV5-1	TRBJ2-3	ASSSRLAGGTDTQY
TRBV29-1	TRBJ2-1	SGDQSGNEQF
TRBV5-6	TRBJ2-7	ASSYARYEQY
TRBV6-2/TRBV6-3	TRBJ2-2	ASSYSMRAYTGELF
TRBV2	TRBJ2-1	ASSEWDIEQF
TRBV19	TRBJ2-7	ASSTESYEQY
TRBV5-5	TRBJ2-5	ASSPREGRETQY
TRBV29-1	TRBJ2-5	SVSGSRETQY
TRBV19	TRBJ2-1	ASSTLLASSSYNEQF
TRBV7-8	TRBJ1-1	ASSFIGEDTEAF
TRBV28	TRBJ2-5	ASSLPLAGVETQY
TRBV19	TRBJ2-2	ASTPPRDRGWMDTGELF
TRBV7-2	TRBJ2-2	ASSLERGASNTGELF
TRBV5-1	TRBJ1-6	ASSPGGPEAPLH